The 8 T cell receptor beta chains below come from one sample, sequenced in a study of T cell repertoires in ileal Crohn's disease. Generated by immunoSEQ multiplex PCR, the TCRdb table keeps only in-frame clones and is missing some. The sample records fewer than 7,500 clones, about two thirds being singletons. The sample taken for sequencing was ileal tissue. Receptor source: an adult with Crohn's disease.

This clone was detected only a few times. The chain has TRBV9 and TRBJ2-5; D is possibly TRBD1 (6 bases). The CDR3 is 13 residues long. The germline V and J ends were trimmed by 6 bases and 1 base, with 10 bases remaining between them. Germline-derived CDR1 and CDR2 are SGDLS and YYNGEE. As DNA, the CDR3 is TGTGCCAGCAACCGGGACACCCAAGAGACCCAGTACTTC. It codes for CASNRDTQETQYF.

This chain connects TRBV4-1 to TRBJ1-2; D unresolved. The CDR3 covers 14 residues. Trimming cost V 0 bases and J 4 bases, with 9 bases left between them. Germline lookup yields CDR1 MGHRA and CDR2 YSYEKL. The CDR3 reads CASSQDRLIYGYTF. As DNA, the CDR3 is TGCGCCAGCAGCCAAGATCGACTTATCTATGGCTACACCTTC.

The V gene is TRBV7-2, the J gene TRBJ2-5; no reliable D call. Germline CDR1 SGHTA, CDR2 FQGNSA. With 1 base removed from V and 2 bases from J, the gap between germline ends came to 11 bases. The CDR3 totals 15 residues. The CDR3: CASSLDPHPQETQYF. The CDR3 DNA reads TGTGCCAGCAGCTTAGATCCACACCCACAAGAGACCCAGTACTTC.

This clone was picked up a small number of times. This chain connects TRBV5-6 to TRBJ1-5; 8 bases agree with TRBD1. Germline trimming cut 4 bases from V and 9 bases from J; bases unmatched to any gene: 6. This CDR3 contains 13 residues. The germline gives CDR1 SGHDT, CDR2 YYEEEE. CDR3 amino acids: CASSQQGVRPQHF. DNA of the CDR3: TGTGCCAGCAGCCAACAGGGGGTTCGGCCCCAGCATTTT.

This clone has only a few counts. The chain links TRBV30 to TRBJ1-4; tentative D call: TRBD1 (6 bases). This CDR3 has 14 amino acids. V lost 8 bases and J 4 bases, leaving 17 bases between the germline ends. Germline assignment: CDR1 GTSNPN and CDR2 SVGIG (reference sequence). CDR3 amino acids: CATLGGGFNEKLFF. The CDR3 DNA follows: TGTGCCACACTAGGGGGAGGGTTTAATGAAAAACTGTTTTTT.

This chain joins TRBV5-1 and TRBJ2-3; tentatively, D is TRBD1 (6 bases). Trimming left V 6 bases short and J 1 base short, with 9 bases between. The germline CDR1 and CDR2 sequences are SGHRS and YFSETQ. The length of the CDR3 is 13 residues. CDR3 in amino acids: CASNEGGTDTQYF. The DNA of the CDR3 is TGCGCCAGCAATGAGGGGGGCACAGATACGCAGTATTTT.

This chain joins TRBV28 and TRBJ1-5, with D maybe TRBD1 (5 bases). V shed 5 bases and J shed 7 bases, with 6 bases lying between them. Germline CDR1 MDHEN, CDR2 SYDVKM. The CDR3 sequence is 11 residues long. CDR3 sequence reads: CASSQGQPQHF. The DNA of the CDR3 is TGTGCCAGCAGTCAGGGACAGCCCCAGCATTTT.

The gene calls are TRBV27 and TRBJ1-5; possibly TRBD1 for D (6 bases). Trimming cost V 6 bases and J 1 base, with 10 bases left between them. Germline lookup yields CDR1 MNHEY and CDR2 SMNVEV (reference sequence). This CDR3 has 14 residues. CDR3 bases: TGTGCCAGCAGGGGGCAGGGGAGCAATCAGCCCCAGCATTTT. It translates to CASRGQGSNQPQHF.